This TCR beta chain was sequenced in a study of T cell repertoires in cytomegalovirus infection. The wider study: Public signatures in TCR beta pointed to CMV infection and matching HLA type. The study, taken as a whole, reports: The cumulative frequency of public TCR beta families distinguished individuals who carried CMV together with the relevant HLA. The ex vivo response showed dominance by HLA-C-restricted CMV-specific TCR beta clonotypes.

Via MiXCR, TCRdb re-called the reads, giving one row per CDR3 protein. The table lists roughly 49,000 distinct CDR3 sequences, 20% to 25% of them singletons, with about a fifth in the top ten. This clonotype was found a few times. Its antigen is undetermined. CDR3 length equals 14 residues. Trimming at V came to 4 bases and at J to 6 bases, leaving 4 bases not matched to a gene. In germline, CDR1 is SGDLS, CDR2 YYNGEE. Sequenced: PBMCs, sequenced either directly or after in vitro stimulation (not recorded which). This clonotype was sampled from a human donor in good health (CMV status not recorded). Some clones in this sample may be carry-over from other donors' samples. The rearrangement links TRBV9 to TRBJ1-4, with TRBD1 identical over 9 bases. The CDR3 coding sequence is TGTGCCAGCAGCCCCAGACAGGGGGATGAAAAACTGTTTTTT. Protein product: CASSPRQGDEKLFF.